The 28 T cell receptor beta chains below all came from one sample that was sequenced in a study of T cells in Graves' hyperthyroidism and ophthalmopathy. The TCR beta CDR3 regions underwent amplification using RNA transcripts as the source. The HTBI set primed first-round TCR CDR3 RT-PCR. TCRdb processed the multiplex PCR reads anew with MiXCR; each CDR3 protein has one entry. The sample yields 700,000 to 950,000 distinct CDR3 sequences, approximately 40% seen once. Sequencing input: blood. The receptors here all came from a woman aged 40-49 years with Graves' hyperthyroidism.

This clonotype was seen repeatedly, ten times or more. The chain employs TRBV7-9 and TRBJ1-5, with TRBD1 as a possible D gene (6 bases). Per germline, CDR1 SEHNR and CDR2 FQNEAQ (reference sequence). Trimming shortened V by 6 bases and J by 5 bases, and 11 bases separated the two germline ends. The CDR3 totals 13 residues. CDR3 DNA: TGTGCCAGCAGTCGACAGGATTATCAGCCCCAGCATTTT. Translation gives CASSRQDYQPQHF. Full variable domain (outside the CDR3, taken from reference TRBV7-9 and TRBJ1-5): DTGVSQNPRHKITKRGQNVTFRCDPISEHNRLYWYRQTLGQGPEFLTYFQNEAQLEKSRLLSDRFSAERPKGSFSTLEIQRTEQGDSAMYLCASSRQDYQPQHFGDGTRLSIL.

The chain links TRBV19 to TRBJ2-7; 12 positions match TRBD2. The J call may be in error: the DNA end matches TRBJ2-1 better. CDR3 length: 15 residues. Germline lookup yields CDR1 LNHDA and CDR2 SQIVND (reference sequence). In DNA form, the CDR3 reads TGTGCCAGTACAGGACTAGCGGGACCCCCCGATGAGCAGTTCTTC. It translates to CASTGLAGPPDEQFF.

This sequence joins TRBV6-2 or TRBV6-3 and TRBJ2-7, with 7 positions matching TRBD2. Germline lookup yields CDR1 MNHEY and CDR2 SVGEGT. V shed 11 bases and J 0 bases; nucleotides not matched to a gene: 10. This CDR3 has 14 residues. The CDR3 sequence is CASSPTSPSYEQYF. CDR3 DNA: TGTGCCTCTAGCCCGACTAGCCCCTCCTACGAGCAGTACTTC.

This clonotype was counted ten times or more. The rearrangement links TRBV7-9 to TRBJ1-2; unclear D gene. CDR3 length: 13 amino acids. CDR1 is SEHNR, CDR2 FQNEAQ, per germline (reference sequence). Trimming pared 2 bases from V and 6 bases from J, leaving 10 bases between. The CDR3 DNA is TGTGCCAGCAGCTTAAACGCGTGGCATGGCTACACCTTC. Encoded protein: CASSLNAWHGYTF.

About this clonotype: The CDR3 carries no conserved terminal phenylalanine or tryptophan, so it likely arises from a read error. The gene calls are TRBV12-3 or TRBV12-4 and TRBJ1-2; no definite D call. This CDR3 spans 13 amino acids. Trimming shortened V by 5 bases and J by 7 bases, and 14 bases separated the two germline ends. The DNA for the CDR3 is TGTGCCAGCAGTCCCGCAGAGGGCTTTGGCTACACCTTA. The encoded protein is CASSPAEGFGYTL.

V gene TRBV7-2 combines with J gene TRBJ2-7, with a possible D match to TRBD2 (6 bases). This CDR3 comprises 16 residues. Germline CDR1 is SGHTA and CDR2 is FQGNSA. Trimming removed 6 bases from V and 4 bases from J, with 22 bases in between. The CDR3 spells CASSYDTGLGHYEQYF. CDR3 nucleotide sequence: TGTGCCAGCAGTTATGATACGGGACTGGGTCATTACGAGCAGTACTTC.

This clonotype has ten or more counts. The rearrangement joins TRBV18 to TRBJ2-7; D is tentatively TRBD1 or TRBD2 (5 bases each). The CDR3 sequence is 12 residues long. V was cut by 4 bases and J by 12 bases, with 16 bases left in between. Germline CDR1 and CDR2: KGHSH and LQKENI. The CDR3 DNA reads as TGTGCCAGCTCACATTATTTGGGGGATGCGTACTTC. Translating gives CASSHYLGDAYF.

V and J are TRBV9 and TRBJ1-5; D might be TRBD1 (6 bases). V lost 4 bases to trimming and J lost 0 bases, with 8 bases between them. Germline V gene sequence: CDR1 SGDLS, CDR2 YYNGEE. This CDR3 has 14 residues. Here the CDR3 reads CASSKDSSNQPQHF. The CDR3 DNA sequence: TGTGCCAGCAGCAAGGACAGTAGCAATCAGCCCCAGCATTTT.

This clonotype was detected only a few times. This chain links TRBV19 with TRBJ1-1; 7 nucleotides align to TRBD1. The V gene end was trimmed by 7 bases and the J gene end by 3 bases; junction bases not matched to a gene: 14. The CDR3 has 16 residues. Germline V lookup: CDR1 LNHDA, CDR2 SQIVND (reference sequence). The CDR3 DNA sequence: TGTGCCAGTACCATAAGCCCGACAGGGTTTGACACTGAAGCTTTCTTT. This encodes CASTISPTGFDTEAFF.

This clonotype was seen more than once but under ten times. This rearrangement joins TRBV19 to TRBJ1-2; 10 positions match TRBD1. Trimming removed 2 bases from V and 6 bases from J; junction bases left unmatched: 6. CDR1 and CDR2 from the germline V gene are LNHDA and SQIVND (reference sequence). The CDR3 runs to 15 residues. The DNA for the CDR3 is TGTGCCAGTAGTATAACCGGGACAGGGGTTAATGGCTACACCTTC. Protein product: CASSITGTGVNGYTF.

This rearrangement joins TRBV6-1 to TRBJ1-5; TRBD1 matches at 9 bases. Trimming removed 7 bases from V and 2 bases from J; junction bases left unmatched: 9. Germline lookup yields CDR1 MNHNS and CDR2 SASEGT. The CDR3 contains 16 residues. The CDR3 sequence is CASKPRDRVGNQPQHF. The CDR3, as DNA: TGTGCCAGCAAACCCCGGGACAGGGTAGGCAATCAGCCCCAGCATTTT.

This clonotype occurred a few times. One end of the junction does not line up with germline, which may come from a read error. The CDR3 is CASSLAGTGAQKTQYF. DNA for the CDR3: TGCGCCAGCAGCTTGGCCGGGACCGGTGCCCAAAAGACCCAGTACTTC. The J gene is TRBJ2-5, the V gene TRBV5-1, with D tentatively TRBD1 or TRBD2 (5 bases each). The CDR3 contains 16 residues. CDR1 is SGHRS, CDR2 YFSETQ, per germline.

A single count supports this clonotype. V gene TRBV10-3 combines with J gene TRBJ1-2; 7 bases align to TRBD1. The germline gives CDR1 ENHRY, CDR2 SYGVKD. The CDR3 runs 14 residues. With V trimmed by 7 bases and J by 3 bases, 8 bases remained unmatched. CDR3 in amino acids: CAITQGQTYYGYTF. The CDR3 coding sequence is TGTGCCATCACGCAGGGACAGACCTACTATGGCTACACCTTC.

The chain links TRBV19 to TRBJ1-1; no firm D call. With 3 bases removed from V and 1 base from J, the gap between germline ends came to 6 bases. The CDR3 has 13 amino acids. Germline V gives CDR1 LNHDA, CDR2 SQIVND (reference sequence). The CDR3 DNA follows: TGTGCCAGTAGTATTCAACCGAACACTGAAGCTTTCTTT. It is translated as CASSIQPNTEAFF.

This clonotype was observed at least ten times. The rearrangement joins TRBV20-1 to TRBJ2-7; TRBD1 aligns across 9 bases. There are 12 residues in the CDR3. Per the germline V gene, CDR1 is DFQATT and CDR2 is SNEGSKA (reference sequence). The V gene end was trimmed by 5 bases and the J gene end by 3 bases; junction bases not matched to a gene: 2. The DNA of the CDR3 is TGCAGTGCTCCGGGACAGGGCTACGAGCAGTACTTC. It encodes CSAPGQGYEQYF.

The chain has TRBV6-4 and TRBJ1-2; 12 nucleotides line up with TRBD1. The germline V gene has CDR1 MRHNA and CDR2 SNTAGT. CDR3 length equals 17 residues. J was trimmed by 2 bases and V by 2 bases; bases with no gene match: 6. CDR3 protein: CASSDTGTGGSNYGYTF. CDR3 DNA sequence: TGTGCCAGCAGTGACACCGGGACAGGGGGCTCAAACTATGGCTACACCTTC.

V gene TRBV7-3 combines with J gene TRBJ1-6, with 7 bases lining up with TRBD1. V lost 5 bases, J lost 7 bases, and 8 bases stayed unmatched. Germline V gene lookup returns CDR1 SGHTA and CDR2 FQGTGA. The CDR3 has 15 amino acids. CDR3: CASSPGGQHNSPLHF. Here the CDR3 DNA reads TGTGCCAGCAGCCCCGGGGGACAGCACAATTCACCCCTCCACTTT. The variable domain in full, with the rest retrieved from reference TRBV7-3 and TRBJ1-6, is GAGVSQTPSNKVTEKGKYVELRCDPISGHTALYWYRQSLGQGPEFLIYFQGTGAADDSGLPNDRFFAVRPEGSVSTLKIQRTERGDSAVYLCASSPGGQHNSPLHFGNGTRLTVT.

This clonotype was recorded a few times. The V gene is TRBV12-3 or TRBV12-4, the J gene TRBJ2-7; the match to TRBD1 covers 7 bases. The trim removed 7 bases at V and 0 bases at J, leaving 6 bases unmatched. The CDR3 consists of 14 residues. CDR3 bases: TGTGCCAGCACAGGGACAGCTTCCTCCTACGAGCAGTACTTC. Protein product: CASTGTASSYEQYF.

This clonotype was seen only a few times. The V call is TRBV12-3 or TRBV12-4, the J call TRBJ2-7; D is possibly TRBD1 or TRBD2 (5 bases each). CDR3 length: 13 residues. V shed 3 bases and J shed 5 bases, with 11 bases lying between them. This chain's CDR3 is CASSFLGVHEQYF. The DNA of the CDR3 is TGTGCCAGCAGTTTTCTGGGGGTCCACGAGCAGTACTTC.

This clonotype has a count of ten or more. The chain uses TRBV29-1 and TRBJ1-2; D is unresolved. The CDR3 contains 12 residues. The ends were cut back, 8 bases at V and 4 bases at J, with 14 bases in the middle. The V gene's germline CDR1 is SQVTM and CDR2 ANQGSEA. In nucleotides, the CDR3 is TGCAGCACCGGAATATACGGCTATGGCTACACCTTC. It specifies CSTGIYGYGYTF.

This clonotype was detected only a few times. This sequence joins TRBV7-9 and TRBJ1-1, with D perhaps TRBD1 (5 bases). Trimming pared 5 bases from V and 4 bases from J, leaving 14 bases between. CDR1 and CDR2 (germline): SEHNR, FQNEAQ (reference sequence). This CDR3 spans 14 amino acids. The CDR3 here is CASSPRVESTEAFF. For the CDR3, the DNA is TGTGCCAGCAGCCCCAGGGTTGAGAGCACTGAAGCTTTCTTT.

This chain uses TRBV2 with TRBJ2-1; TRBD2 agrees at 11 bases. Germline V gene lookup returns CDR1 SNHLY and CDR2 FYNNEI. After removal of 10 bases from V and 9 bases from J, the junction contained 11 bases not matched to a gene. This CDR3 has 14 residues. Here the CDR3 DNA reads TGTGCCACCCATAGCGGGAGGGCGTTAGGTGAGCAGTTCTTC. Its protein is CATHSGRALGEQFF. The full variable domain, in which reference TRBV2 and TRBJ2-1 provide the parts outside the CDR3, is EPEVTQTPSHQVTQMGQEVILRCVPISNHLYFYWYRQILGQKVEFLVSFYNNEISEKSEIFDDQFSVERPDGSNFTLKIRSTKLEDSAMYFCATHSGRALGEQFFGPGTRLTVL.

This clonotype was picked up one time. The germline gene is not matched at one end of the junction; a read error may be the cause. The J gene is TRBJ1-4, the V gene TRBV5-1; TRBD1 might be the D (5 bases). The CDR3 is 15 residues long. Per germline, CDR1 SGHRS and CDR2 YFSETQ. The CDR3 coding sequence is TGCGCCAGCAGCTCCGCAGGGATCGCTAATGAAAAACTGGTTTTT. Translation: CASSSAGIANEKLVF.

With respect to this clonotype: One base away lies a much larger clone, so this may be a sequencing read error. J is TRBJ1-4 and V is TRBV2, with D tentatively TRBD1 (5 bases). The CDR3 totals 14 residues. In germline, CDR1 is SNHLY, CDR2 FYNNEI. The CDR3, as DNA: TGTGCCAGCATCCAGGACACAACTAATGAACAACTGTTTTTT. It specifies CASIQDTTNEQLFF.

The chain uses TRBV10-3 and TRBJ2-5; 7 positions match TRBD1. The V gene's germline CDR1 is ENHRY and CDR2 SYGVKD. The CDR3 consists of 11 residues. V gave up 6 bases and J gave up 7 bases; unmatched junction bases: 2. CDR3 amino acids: CAIRRTGTQYF. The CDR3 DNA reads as TGTGCCATCAGGAGGACAGGGACCCAGTACTTC.

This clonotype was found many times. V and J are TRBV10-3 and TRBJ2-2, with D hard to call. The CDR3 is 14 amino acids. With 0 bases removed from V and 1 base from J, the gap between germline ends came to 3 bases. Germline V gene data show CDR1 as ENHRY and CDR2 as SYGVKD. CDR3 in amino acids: CAISESRNTGELFF. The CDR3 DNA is TGTGCCATCAGTGAGTCACGGAACACCGGGGAGCTGTTTTTT.

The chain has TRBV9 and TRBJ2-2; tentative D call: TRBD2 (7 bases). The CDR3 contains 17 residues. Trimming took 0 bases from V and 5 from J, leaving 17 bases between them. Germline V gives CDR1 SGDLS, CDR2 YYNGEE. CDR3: CASSVATIGGRTGELFF. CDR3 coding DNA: TGTGCCAGCAGCGTAGCTACGATCGGGGGGCGGACCGGGGAGCTGTTTTTT.

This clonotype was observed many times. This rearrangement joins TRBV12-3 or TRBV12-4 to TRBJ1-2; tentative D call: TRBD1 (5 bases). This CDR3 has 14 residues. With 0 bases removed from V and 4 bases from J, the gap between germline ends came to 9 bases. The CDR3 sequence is CASSLAREGYGYTF. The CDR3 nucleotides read TGTGCCAGCAGTTTAGCCAGGGAAGGCTATGGCTACACCTTC.